At least ten counts were recorded for the clone carrying this TCR beta chain. The authors amplified TCR beta CDR3 regions from RNA transcripts. After a first-round RT-PCR with HTBI primers, a second-round multiplex PCR was run. In TCRdb, the multiplex PCR reads were re-called with MiXCR into one record per CDR3 protein. The data show more than 550,000 distinct CDR3 sequences, with over 40% seen just once and 3% to 4% held by the top ten. With 7 bases removed from V and 7 bases from J, the gap between germline ends came to 11 bases. The CDR3 is 12 amino acids. The germline V gene has CDR1 SEHNR and CDR2 FQNEAQ (reference sequence). The data are from a study of Graves' ophthalmopathy and Graves' hyperthyroidism. Lactation, pregnancy, uncontrolled infections and other autoimmune diseases were all grounds for excluding patients. It was from roughly 10 ml of fresh peripheral blood that the PBMCs came.

The genes are TRBV7-9 and TRBJ1-5, with unresolved D. The specimen sequenced was peripheral blood. This TCR derives from an adult man with Graves' ophthalmopathy. CDR3 nucleotides: TGTGCCAGCATCCGAGGACGGCAGCCCCAGCATTTT. Translated: CASIRGRQPQHF.